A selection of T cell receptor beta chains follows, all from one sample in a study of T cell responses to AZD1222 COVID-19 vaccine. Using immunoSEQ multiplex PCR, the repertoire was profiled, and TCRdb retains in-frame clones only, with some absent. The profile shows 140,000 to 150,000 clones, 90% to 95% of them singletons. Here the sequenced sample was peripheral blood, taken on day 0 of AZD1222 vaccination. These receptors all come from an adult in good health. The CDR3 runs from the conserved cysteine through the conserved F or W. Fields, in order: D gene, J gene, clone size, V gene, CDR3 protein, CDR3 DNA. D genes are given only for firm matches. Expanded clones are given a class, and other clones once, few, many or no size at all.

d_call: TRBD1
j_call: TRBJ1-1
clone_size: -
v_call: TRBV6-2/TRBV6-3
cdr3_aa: CASSSSNRGGGDEAFF
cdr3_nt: TGTGCCAGCAGTTCTTCAAACAGGGGAGGTGGCGATGAAGCTTTCTTT

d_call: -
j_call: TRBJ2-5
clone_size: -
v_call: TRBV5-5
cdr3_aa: CASSSGDISETQYF
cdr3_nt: TGTGCCAGCAGCTCCGGGGACATATCTGAGACCCAGTACTTC

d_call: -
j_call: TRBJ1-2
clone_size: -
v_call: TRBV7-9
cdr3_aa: CASSLRGSYGYTF
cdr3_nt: TGTGCCAGCAGCTTACGCGGGTCTTATGGCTACACCTTC

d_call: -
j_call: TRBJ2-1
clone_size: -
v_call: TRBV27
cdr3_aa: CASRVGTSNEQFF
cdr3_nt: TGTGCCAGCAGGGTCGGGACCTCCAATGAGCAGTTCTTC

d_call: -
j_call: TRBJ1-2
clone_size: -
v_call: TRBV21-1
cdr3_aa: CASSYSTPGFGYTF
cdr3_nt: TGTGCCAGCAGCTACTCAACCCCAGGGTTTGGCTACACCTTC

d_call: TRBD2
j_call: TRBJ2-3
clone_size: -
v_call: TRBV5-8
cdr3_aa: CASSRKQAGVGADTQYF
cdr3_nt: TGTGCCAGCAGCCGAAAACAAGCGGGAGTAGGCGCAGATACGCAGTATTTT

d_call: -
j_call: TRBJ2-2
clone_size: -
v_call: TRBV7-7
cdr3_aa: CASSFRPNTGELFF
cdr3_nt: TGTGCCAGCAGCTTCCGCCCGAACACCGGGGAGCTGTTTTTT

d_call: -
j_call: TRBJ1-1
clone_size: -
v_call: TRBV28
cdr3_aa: CASSLARAAFF
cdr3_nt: TGTGCCAGCAGTTTAGCCAGAGCAGCTTTCTTT

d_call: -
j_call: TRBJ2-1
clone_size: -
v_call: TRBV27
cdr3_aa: CASSLSPDHLGYNEQFF
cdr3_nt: TGTGCCAGCAGTTTATCGCCGGACCACCTCGGATACAATGAGCAGTTCTTC

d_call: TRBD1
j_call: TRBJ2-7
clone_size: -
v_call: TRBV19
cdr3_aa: CASSIRSSGTGGAVQYF
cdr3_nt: TGTGCCAGTAGTATACGGTCGTCCGGGACAGGGGGCGCGGTGCAGTACTTC

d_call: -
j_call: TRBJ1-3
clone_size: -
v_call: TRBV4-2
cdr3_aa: CASSQDRETGNTIYF
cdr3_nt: TGTGCCAGCAGCCAAGACCGGGAAACTGGAAACACCATATATTTT

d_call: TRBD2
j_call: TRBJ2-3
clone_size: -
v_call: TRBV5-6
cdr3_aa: CASSLVSAGGADTQYF
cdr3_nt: TGTGCCAGCAGCCTGGTTTCAGCGGGAGGGGCAGATACGCAGTATTTT

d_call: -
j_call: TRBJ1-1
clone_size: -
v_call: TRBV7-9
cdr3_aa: CASSLRVGMAFF
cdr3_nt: TGTGCCAGCAGCTTAAGGGTCGGCATGGCTTTCTTT

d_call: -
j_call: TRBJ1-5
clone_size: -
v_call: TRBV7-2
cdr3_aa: CASSGGGGVQPQHF
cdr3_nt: TGTGCCAGCAGCGGAGGGGGAGGGGTTCAGCCCCAGCATTTT

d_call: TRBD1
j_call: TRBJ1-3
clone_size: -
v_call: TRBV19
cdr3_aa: CASTPGQGPKFGNTIYF
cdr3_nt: TGTGCCAGTACTCCGGGACAGGGCCCAAAGTTTGGAAACACCATATATTTT

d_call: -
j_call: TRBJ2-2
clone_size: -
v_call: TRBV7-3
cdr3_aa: CASSLGVIGHTGELFF
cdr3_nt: TGTGCCAGCAGCTTAGGGGTAATAGGACACACCGGGGAGCTGTTTTTT

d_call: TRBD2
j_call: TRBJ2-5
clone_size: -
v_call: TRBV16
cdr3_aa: CASSQWELERGTQYF
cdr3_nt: TGTGCCAGCAGCCAATGGGAACTAGAGCGGGGGACCCAGTACTTC

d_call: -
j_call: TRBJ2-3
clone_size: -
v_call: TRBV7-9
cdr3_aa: CASSLTGTGTDTQYF
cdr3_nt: TGTGCCAGCAGCCTAACAGGGACTGGCACAGATACGCAGTATTTT

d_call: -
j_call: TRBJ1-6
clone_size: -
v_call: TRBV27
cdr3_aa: CASSFRVSSYNSPLHF
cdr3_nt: TGTGCCAGCAGTTTCCGTGTCAGCTCCTATAATTCACCCCTCCACTTT

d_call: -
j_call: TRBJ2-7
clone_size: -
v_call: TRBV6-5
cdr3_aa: CASSYSRGNEQYF
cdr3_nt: TGTGCCAGCAGTTACTCCAGGGGAAACGAGCAGTACTTC

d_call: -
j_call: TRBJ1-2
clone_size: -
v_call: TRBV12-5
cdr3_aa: CASGLVQGTNYGYTF
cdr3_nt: TGTGCTAGTGGTTTGGTCCAGGGTACGAACTATGGCTACACCTTC

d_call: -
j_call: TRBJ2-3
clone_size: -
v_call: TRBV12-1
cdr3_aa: CASSFTSGGDSDTQYF
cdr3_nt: TGTGCCAGCAGCTTTACTAGCGGGGGAGATTCAGATACGCAGTATTTT

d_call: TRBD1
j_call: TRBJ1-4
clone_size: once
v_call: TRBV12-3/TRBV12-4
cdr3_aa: CASTDRGWEKLFF
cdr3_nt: TGTGCCAGCACCGACAGGGGGTGGGAAAAACTGTTTTTT

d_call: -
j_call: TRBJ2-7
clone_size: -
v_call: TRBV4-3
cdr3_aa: CASRLYHANDLSYEQYF
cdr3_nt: TGCGCCAGCAGGCTATACCACGCCAACGATCTTTCCTACGAGCAGTACTTC

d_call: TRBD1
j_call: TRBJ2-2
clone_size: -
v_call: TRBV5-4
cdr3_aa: CASSPRDRRTGELFF
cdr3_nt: TGTGCCAGCAGCCCCCGGGACAGACGTACCGGGGAGCTGTTTTTT

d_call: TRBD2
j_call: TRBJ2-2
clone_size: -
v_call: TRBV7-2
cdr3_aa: CASSYSGGATGELFF
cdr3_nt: TGTGCCAGCAGCTACTCGGGGGGGGCAACCGGGGAGCTGTTTTTT

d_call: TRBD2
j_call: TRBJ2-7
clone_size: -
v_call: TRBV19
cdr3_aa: CASSRTQRGAGYEQYF
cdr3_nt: TGTGCCAGTAGTAGGACGCAGCGGGGGGCAGGCTACGAGCAGTACTTC

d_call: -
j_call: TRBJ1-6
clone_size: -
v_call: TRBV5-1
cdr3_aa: CASSLVSAYSPLHF
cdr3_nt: TGCGCCAGCAGCTTGGTCTCGGCGTATTCACCCCTCCACTTT

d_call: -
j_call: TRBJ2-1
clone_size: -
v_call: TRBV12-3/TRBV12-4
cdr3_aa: CASNNRRGNEQFF
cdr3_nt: TGTGCCAGCAACAACAGGAGGGGAAATGAGCAGTTCTTC